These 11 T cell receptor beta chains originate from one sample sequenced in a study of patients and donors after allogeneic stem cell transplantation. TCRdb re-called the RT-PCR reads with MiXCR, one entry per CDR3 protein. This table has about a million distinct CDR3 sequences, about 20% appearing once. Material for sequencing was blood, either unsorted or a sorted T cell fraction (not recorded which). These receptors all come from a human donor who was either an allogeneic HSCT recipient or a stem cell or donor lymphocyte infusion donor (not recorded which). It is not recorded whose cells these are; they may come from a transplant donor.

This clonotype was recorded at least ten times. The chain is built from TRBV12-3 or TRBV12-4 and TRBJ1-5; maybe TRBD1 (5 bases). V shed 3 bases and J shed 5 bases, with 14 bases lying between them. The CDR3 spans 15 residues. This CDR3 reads CASSLLGFRDQPQHF. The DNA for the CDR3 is TGTGCCAGCAGTTTGTTAGGATTCAGGGATCAGCCCCAGCATTTT.

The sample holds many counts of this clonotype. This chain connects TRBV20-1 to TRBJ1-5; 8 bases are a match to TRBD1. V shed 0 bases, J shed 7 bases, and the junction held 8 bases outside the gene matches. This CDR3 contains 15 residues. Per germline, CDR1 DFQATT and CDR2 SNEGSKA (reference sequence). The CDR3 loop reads CSARDRQGAWQPQHF. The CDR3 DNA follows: TGCAGTGCTAGAGATCGCCAGGGGGCATGGCAGCCCCAGCATTTT.

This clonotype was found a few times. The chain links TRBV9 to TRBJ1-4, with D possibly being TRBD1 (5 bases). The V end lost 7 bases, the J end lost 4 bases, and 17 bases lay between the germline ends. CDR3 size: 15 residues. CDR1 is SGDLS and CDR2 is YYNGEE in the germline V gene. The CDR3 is CASRAGRGGNEKLFF. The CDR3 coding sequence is TGTGCCAGCCGGGCCGGTAGGGGCGGTAATGAAAAACTGTTTTTT.

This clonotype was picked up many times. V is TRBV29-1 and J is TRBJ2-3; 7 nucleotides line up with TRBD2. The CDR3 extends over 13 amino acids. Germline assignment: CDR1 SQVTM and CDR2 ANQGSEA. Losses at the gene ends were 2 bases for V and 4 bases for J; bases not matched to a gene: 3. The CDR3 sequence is CSVETSGADTQYF. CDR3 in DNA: TGCAGCGTTGAAACCAGCGGGGCAGATACGCAGTATTTT.

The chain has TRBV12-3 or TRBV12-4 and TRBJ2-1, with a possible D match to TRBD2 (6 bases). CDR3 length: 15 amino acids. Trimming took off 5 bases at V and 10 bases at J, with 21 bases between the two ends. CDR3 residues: CASSPKPSSEGEQFF. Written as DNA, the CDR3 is TGTGCCAGCAGTCCCAAACCATCGTCGGAGGGGGAGCAGTTCTTC.

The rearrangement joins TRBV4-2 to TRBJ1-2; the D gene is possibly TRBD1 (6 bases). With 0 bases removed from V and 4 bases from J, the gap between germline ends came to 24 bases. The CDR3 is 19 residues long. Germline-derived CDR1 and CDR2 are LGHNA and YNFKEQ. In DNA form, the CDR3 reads TGTGCCAGCAGCCAAGATGGGGACAAAGGGCACCCCACGGGCTATGGCTACACCTTC. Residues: CASSQDGDKGHPTGYGYTF.

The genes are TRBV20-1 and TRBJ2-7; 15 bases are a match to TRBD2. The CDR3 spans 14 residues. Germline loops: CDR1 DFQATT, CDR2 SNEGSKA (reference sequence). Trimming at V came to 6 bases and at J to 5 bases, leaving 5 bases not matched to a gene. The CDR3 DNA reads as TGCAGTGCGGGGACTAGCGGGGGGCTAAACGAGCAGTACTTC. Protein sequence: CSAGTSGGLNEQYF.

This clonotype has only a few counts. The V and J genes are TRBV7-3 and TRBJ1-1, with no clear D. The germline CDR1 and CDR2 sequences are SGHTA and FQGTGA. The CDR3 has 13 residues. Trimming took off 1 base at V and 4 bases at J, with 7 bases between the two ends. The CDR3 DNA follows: TGTGCCAGCAGCTTAAAATTGGGCACTGAAGCTTTCTTT. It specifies CASSLKLGTEAFF.

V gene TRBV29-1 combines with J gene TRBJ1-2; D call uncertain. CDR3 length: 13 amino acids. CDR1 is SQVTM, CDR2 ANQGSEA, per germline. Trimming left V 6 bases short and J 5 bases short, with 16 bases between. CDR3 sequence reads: CSVIEAWGYGYTF. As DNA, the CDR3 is TGCAGCGTCATAGAGGCTTGGGGATATGGCTACACCTTC. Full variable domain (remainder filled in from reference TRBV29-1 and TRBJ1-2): SAVISQKPSRDICQRGTSLTIQCQVDSQVTMMFWYRQQPGQSLTLIATANQGSEATYESGFVIDKFPISRPNLTFSTLTVSNMSPEDSSIYLCSVIEAWGYGYTFGSGTRLTVV.

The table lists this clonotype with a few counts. The CDR3 is CASSLGVEWADSEAFF. The CDR3 DNA reads TGCGCCAGCAGCTTGGGGGTGGAGTGGGCGGACTCTGAAGCTTTCTTT. This sequence joins TRBV5-1 and TRBJ1-1; D is undetermined. With 0 bases removed from V and 6 bases from J, the gap between germline ends came to 18 bases. There are 16 residues in the CDR3. Germline V lookup: CDR1 SGHRS, CDR2 YFSETQ. The complete variable domain, with remaining parts taken from reference TRBV5-1 and TRBJ1-1, reads KAGVTQTPRYLIKTRGQQVTLSCSPISGHRSVSWYQQTPGQGLQFLFEYFSETQRNKGNFPGRFSGRQFSNSRSEMNVSTLELGDSALYLCASSLGVEWADSEAFFGQGTRLTVV.

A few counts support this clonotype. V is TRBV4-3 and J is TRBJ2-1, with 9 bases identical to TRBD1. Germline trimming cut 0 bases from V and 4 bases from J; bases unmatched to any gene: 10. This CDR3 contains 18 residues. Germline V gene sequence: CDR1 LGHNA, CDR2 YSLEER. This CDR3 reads CASSQDPAGTGPYNEQFF. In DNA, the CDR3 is TGCGCCAGCAGCCAAGATCCGGCCGGGACAGGGCCGTACAATGAGCAGTTCTTC.